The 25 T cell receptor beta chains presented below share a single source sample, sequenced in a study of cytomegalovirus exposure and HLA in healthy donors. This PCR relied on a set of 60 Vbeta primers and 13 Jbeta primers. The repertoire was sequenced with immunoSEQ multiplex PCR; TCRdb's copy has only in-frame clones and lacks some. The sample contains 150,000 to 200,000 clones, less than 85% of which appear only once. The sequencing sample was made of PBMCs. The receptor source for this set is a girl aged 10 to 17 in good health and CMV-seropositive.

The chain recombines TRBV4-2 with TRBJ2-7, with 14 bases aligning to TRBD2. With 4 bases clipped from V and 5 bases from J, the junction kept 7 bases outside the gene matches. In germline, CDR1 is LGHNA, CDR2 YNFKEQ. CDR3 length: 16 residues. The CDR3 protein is CASSRVTSGGVDEQYF. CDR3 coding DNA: TGTGCCAGCAGCCGGGTGACTAGCGGGGGGGTCGACGAGCAGTACTTC.

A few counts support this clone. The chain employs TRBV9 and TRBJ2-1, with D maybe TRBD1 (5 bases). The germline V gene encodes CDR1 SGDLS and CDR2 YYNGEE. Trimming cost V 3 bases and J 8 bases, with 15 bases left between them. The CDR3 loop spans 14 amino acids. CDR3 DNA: TGTGCCAGCAGCGCTTTTGGGGCCCCCGATGAGCAGTTCTTC. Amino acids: CASSAFGAPDEQFF.

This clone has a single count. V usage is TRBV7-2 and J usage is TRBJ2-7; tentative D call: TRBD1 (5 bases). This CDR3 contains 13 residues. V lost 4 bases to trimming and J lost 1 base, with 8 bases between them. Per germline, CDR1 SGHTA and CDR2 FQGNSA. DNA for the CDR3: TGTGCCAGCAGCTATGACAGATCCTACGAGCAGTACTTC. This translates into CASSYDRSYEQYF.

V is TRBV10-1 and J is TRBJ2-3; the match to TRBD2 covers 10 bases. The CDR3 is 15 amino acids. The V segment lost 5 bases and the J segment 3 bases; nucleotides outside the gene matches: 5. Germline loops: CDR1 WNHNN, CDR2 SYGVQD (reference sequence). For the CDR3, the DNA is TGCGCCAGCAGTAGCGGAGCGGGGGGGACAGATACGCAGTATTTT. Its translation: CASSSGAGGTDTQYF.

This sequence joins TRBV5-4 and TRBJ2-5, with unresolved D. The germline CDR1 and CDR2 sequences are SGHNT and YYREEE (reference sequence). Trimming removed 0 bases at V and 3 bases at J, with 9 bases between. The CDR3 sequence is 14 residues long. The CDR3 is CASSLVSEKETQYF. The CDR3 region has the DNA TGTGCCAGCAGCTTGGTTAGTGAGAAAGAGACCCAGTACTTC. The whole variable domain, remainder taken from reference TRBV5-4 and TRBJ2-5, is ETGVTQSPTHLIKTRGQQVTLRCSSQSGHNTVSWYQQALGQGPQFIFQYYREEENGRGNFPPRFSGLQFPNYSSELNVNALELDDSALYLCASSLVSEKETQYFGPGTRLLVL.

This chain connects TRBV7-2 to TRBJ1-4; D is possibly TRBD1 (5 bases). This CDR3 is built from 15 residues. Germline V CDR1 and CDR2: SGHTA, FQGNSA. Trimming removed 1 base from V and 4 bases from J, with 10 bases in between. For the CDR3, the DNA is TGTGCCAGCAGCTTAGTAGCAGGGCTTAATGAAAAACTGTTTTTT. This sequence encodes CASSLVAGLNEKLFF. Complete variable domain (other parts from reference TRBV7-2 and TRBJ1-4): GAGVSQSPSNKVTEKGKDVELRCDPISGHTALYWYRQSLGQGLEFLIYFQGNSAPDKSGLPSDRFSAERTGGSVSTLTIQRTQQEDSAVYLCASSLVAGLNEKLFFGSGTQLSVL.

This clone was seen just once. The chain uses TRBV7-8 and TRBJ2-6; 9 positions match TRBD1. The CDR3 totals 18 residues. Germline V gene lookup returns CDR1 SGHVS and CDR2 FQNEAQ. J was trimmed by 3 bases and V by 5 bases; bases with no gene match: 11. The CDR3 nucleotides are TGTGCCAGCAGCGGACCCGGGACAGGGTCTCTTGGGGCCAACGTCCTGACTTTC. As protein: CASSGPGTGSLGANVLTF.

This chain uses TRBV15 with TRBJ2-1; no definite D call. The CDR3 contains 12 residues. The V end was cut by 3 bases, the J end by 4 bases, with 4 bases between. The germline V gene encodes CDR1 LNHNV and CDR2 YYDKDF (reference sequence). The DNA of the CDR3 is TGTGCCACCAGCAGCGGGTACAATGAGCAGTTCTTC. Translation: CATSSGYNEQFF. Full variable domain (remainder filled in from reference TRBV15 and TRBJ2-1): DAMVIQNPRYQVTQFGKPVTLSCSQTLNHNVMYWYQQKSSQAPKLLFHYYDKDFNNEADTPDNFQSRRPNTSFCFLDIRSPGLGDTAMYLCATSSGYNEQFFGPGTRLTVL.

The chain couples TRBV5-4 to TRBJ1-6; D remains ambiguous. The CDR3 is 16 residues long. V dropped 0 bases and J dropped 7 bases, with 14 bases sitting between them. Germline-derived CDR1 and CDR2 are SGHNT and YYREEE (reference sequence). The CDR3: CASSLAQRVENSPLHF. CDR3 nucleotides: TGTGCCAGCAGCTTGGCCCAGAGGGTAGAGAATTCACCCCTCCACTTT.

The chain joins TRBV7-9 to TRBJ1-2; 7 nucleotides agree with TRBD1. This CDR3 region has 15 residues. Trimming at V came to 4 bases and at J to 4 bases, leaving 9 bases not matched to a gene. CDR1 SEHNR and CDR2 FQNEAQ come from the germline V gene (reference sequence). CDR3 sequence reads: CASSWGTAGAYGYTF. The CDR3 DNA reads TGTGCCAGCAGCTGGGGGACAGCCGGGGCCTATGGCTACACCTTC.

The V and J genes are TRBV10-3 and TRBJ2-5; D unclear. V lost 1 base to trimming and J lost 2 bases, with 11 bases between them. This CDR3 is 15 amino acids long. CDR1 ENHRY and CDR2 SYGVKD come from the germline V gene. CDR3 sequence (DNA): TGTGCCATCAGTGAGTTGGGCAGGCTGCAAGAGACCCAGTACTTC. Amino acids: CAISELGRLQETQYF.

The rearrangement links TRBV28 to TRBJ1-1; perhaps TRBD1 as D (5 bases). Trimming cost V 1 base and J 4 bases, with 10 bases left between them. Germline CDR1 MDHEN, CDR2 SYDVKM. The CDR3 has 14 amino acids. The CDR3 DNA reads TGTGCCAGCAGTTTATTGGGGGGTGCCACTGAAGCTTTCTTT. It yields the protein CASSLLGGATEAFF.

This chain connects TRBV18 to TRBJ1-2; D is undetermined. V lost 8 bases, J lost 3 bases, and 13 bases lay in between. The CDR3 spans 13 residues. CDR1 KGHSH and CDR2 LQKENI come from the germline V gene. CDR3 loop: CASRQETYYGYTF. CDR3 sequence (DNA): TGTGCCAGCCGTCAGGAAACTTACTATGGCTACACCTTC.

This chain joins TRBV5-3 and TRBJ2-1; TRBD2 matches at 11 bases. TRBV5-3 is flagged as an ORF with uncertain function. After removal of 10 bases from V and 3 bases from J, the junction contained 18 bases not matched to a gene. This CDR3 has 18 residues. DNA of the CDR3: TGTGCCTCACCACCCGGGGCTAGCGGGGGGATAGACTACAATGAGCAGTTCTTC. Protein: CASPPGASGGIDYNEQFF.

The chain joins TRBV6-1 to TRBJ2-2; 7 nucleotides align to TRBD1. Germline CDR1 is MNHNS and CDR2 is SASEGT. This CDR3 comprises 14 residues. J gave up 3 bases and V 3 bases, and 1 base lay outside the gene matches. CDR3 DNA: TGTGCCAGCAGTGAGGGACAGTACACCGGGGAGCTGTTTTTT. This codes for CASSEGQYTGELFF.

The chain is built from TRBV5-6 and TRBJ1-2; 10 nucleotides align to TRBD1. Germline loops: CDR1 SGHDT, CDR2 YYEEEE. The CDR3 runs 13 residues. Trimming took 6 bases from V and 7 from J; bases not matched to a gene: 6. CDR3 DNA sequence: TGTGCCAGCAAAGGACAGGGGGTTCCTGGCTACACCTTC. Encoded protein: CASKGQGVPGYTF.

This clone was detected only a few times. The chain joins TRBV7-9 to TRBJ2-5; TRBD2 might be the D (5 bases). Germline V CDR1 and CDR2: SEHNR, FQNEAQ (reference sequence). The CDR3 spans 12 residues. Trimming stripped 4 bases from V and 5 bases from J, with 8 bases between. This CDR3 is CASSSAEETQYF. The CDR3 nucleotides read TGTGCCAGCAGCTCAGCGGAGGAGACCCAGTACTTC.

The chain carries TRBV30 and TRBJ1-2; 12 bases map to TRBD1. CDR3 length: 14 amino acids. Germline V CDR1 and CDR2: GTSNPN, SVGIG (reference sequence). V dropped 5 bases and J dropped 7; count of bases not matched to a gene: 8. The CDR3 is CAWGGQGAVVGYTF. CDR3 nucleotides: TGTGCCTGGGGGGGACAGGGGGCAGTGGTTGGCTACACCTTC.

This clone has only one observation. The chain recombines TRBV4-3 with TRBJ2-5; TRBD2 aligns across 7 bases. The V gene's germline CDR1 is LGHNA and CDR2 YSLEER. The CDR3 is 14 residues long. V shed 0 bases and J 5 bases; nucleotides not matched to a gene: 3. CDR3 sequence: CASSQEWRGETQYF. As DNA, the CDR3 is TGCGCCAGCAGCCAAGAATGGCGGGGGGAGACCCAGTACTTC.

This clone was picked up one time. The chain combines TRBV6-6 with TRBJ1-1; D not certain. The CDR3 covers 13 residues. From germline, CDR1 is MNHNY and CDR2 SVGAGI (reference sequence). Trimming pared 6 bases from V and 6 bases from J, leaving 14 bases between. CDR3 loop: CASSTKKIAEAFF. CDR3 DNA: TGTGCCAGCAGCACTAAAAAGATCGCTGAAGCTTTCTTT.

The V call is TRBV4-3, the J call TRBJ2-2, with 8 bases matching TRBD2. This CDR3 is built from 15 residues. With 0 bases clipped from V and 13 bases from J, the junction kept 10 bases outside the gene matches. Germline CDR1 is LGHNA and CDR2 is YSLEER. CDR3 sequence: CASSQDRMAGGGLFF. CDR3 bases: TGCGCCAGCAGCCAAGATCGAATGGCGGGGGGCGGGCTGTTTTTT.

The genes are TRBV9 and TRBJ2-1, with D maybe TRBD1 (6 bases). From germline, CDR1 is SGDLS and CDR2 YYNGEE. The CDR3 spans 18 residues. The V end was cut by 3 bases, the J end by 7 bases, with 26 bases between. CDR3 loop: CASSAVWGPRGKGNEQFF. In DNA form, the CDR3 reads TGTGCCAGCAGCGCGGTCTGGGGGCCCCGTGGTAAAGGGAATGAGCAGTTCTTC.

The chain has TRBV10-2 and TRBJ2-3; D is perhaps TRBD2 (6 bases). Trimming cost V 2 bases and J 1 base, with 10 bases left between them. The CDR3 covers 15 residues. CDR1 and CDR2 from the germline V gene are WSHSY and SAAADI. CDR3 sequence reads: CASSEVSSGTDTQYF. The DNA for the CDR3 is TGCGCCAGCAGTGAGGTCTCTAGCGGCACAGATACGCAGTATTTT.

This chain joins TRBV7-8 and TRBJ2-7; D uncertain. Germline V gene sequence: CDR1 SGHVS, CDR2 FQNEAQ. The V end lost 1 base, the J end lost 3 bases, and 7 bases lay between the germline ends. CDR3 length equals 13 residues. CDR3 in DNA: TGTGCCAGCAGCTTAGACAAGTTCTACGAGCAGTACTTC. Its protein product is CASSLDKFYEQYF.

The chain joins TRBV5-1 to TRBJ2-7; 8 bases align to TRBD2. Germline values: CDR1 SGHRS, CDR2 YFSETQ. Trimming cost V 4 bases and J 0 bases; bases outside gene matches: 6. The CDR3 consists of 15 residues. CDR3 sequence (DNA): TGCGCCAGCAGCCCGTCGGGGGGGAGCTCCTACGAGCAGTACTTC. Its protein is CASSPSGGSSYEQYF.